The text below deals with one T cell receptor (beta chain). Antigen unknown. Germline is not matched at one junction end, which may reflect a read error. CDR3 size: 18 residues. Germline V gives CDR1 LGHNA, CDR2 YNFKEQ. After 5'RACE with constant-segment primers, TCR alpha and TCR beta cDNA libraries carrying sample barcodes and UMIs were obtained. MiXCR, applied by TCRdb to the 5' RACE reads, yields one record per CDR3 protein. Among some 300,000 distinct CDR3 sequences listed, less than 25% were seen once. These data are taken from a study of T-cell memory formation after mild COVID-19. Study in general: TCR clusters were mostly donor specific. Whole-study findings and limits: Clones that got smaller from day 15 to 85 had even CD4/CD8, while clones growing later tipped toward CD4+.

Sample: PBMCs or a T cell subset sorted from them (not recorded which). The V and J genes are TRBV4-2 and TRBJ1-5; weak D call: TRBD1 (5 bases). This sequence was found in a man aged 18-30 years who had mild COVID-19 (a few samples of this study predate the infection). Cell type and time point are not known. Here the CDR3 reads CASSQVWRGTYSNQPQHF. The CDR3 nucleotides read TGTGCCAGCAGCCAAGTGTGGAGGGGAACTTATAGCAATCAGCCACAGCATTTT.